This TCR beta chain appears in the sequencing data of a study of cytomegalovirus exposure and HLA in healthy donors. Study findings and constraints: Later analysis found that TCR beta chains associated with HLA were more clonally expanded than other, equally common chains. A missense DCLRE1C variant was associated with V- and J-gene trimming of TCR beta chains in a later analysis, and an independent cohort replicated the association.

V was clipped by 7 bases and J by 1 base, with 10 bases between them. The CDR3 is 13 amino acids. The germline V gene has CDR1 SGHTA and CDR2 FQGNSA. The PCR ran on 60 Vbeta and 13 Jbeta primers. Per the study methods: Per a later analysis, the number of unique TCR beta chains was roughly 83 million, of which some 9.9 million were shared. The protocol was immunoSEQ multiplex PCR, while the TCRdb copy is restricted to in-frame clones and leaves out a portion. The D gene and trimming were derived from the DNA, and the V and J assignments and clone size from that table. Among fewer than 150,000 clones listed, 70% to 80% were seen once. For this clone: Antigen: not known.

The V and J genes are TRBV7-2 and TRBJ1-1, with a possible D match to TRBD1 (5 bases). Sample: PBMCs. The TCR was taken from a man between 45 and 60 years old in good health and CMV-seropositive. The CDR3, as DNA: TGTGCCAGCAATAGGAGGGGGAACACTGAAGCTTTCTTT. Translation: CASNRRGNTEAFF. Based on the CDR3 plus reference TRBV7-2 and TRBJ1-1, the full variable domain is GAGVSQSPSNKVTEKGKDVELRCDPISGHTALYWYRQSLGQGLEFLIYFQGNSAPDKSGLPSDRFSAERTGGSVSTLTIQRTQQEDSAVYLCASNRRGNTEAFFGQGTRLTVV.